Below, one TCR beta chain is given with its context. V gave up 1 base and J gave up 1 base, with 10 bases separating them. The CDR3 totals 15 residues. Germline assignment: CDR1 SGHVS and CDR2 FNYEAQ. Here immunoSEQ multiplex PCR was the method, and the copy in TCRdb shows in-frame clones only, minus some. The sample yields 2 million to 2.5 million clones, about 94% seen once. The sample originates from a study of shared clonotypes between healthy human individuals. This sequence joins TRBV7-6 and TRBJ2-5; D gene ambiguous. Sequencing was carried out using naive CD4+ T cells sorted from blood. The subset denotes: CD45RA+ positively selected. This clonotype was sampled from a young man in good health. The CDR3 DNA follows: TGTGCCAGCAGCTTAGTTCCACTGAGCCAAGAGACCCAGTACTTC. It translates to CASSLVPLSQETQYF.